A selection of T cell receptor beta chains follows, all from one sample in a study of blood T cell repertoires in COVID-19. The repertoire was sequenced with immunoSEQ multiplex PCR; TCRdb's copy has only in-frame clones and lacks some. Of about 140,000 clones listed, around 90% are singletons. The specimen sequenced was peripheral blood. These receptor sequences come from a human donor with COVID-19, enrolled during active disease. The donor label of this sample is uncertain. The CDR3 runs from the conserved cysteine through the conserved F or W. Fields, in order: CDR3 DNA, CDR3 protein, D gene, clone size, V gene, J gene. D genes are given only for firm matches. A clone size is listed for some rows: how often the clone was seen (once, few, many), or a class if it is expanded.

DNA: TGCGCCAGCAGTGGATCGACAGATGGGGTAGGAGGCTACACCTTC
CDR3: CASSGSTDGVGGYTF
D: NA
size: NA
V: TRBV10-1
J: TRBJ1-2

DNA: TGTGCCATCAGTGAGAGTTGGGCAGGGATGAACACTGAAGCTTTCTTT
CDR3: CAISESWAGMNTEAFF
D: NA
size: NA
V: TRBV10-3
J: TRBJ1-1

DNA: TGCGCCAGCAGCTTGGGACAGGGGGTGATGGGTGAAGCTTTCTTT
CDR3: CASSLGQGVMGEAFF
D: TRBD1
size: NA
V: TRBV5-1
J: TRBJ1-1

DNA: TGTGCCAGCAGCGTGGACAGGGATGGGGAAGCTTTCTTT
CDR3: CASSVDRDGEAFF
D: TRBD1
size: few
V: TRBV9
J: TRBJ1-1

DNA: TGTGCCAGCAGCCAGAGTCAGGGGAGCTACGAGCAGTACTTC
CDR3: CASSQSQGSYEQYF
D: NA
size: NA
V: TRBV7-8
J: TRBJ2-7

DNA: TGTGCCAGCAGCTTAAGTGGCCCCTACAATGAGCAGTTCTTC
CDR3: CASSLSGPYNEQFF
D: NA
size: NA
V: TRBV11-2
J: TRBJ2-1

DNA: TGTGCCAGCAGCTTAACGGGAGTGGGGGAGCTGTTTTTT
CDR3: CASSLTGVGELFF
D: NA
size: NA
V: TRBV7-3
J: TRBJ2-2

DNA: TGTGCCAGCACCCACAGGGGACGGAACTATGGCTACACCTTC
CDR3: CASTHRGRNYGYTF
D: TRBD1
size: NA
V: TRBV5-6
J: TRBJ1-2

DNA: TGTGCCAGCAGTGAAGCACCAGGTACGCAGTATTTT
CDR3: CASSEAPGTQYF
D: NA
size: once
V: TRBV6-1
J: TRBJ2-3

DNA: TGTGCCAGCAGTGTGGGGGTGGCGGGGCCCACAGATACGCAGTATTTT
CDR3: CASSVGVAGPTDTQYF
D: NA
size: NA
V: TRBV6-1
J: TRBJ2-3

DNA: TGTGCCAGCAGCTTAAGATCACGGGACAGTAAGACTATGAACACTGAAGCTTTCTTT
CDR3: CASSLRSRDSKTMNTEAFF
D: TRBD1
size: NA
V: TRBV7-9
J: TRBJ1-1

DNA: TGCAGCGTTGGGCTAGGGGCGGGGCGCAATCAGCCCCAGCATTTT
CDR3: CSVGLGAGRNQPQHF
D: NA
size: NA
V: TRBV29-1
J: TRBJ1-5

DNA: TGTGCCAGCAGGTTCGAGGGAGAGACCCAGTACTTC
CDR3: CASRFEGETQYF
D: NA
size: NA
V: TRBV12-3/TRBV12-4
J: TRBJ2-5

DNA: TGTGCCAGCAGCTTGGCACAGGGTGGCACTGAAGCTTTCTTT
CDR3: CASSLAQGGTEAFF
D: NA
size: NA
V: TRBV11-3
J: TRBJ1-1

DNA: TGTGCCAGCAGCGCTGGAATGGGGGACAGGGCCCACGAGCAGTACTTC
CDR3: CASSAGMGDRAHEQYF
D: TRBD1
size: NA
V: TRBV9
J: TRBJ2-7

DNA: TGTGCCAGCAGCCTCGCGTGGGGGGATGAGCAGTTCTTC
CDR3: CASSLAWGDEQFF
D: NA
size: NA
V: TRBV7-3
J: TRBJ2-1

DNA: TGCAGCGCCGCTCGACAGGGGACCTCCTACGAGCAGTACTTC
CDR3: CSAARQGTSYEQYF
D: TRBD1
size: few
V: TRBV29-1
J: TRBJ2-7

DNA: TGCGCCAGCAGTGCGACGGACAGGGGATTTGATACGCAGTATTTT
CDR3: CASSATDRGFDTQYF
D: TRBD1
size: NA
V: TRBV10-1
J: TRBJ2-3

DNA: TGTGCCAGCAGTCGCGGGGGTTTCGAGACCCAGTACTTC
CDR3: CASSRGGFETQYF
D: TRBD2
size: once
V: TRBV7-6
J: TRBJ2-5

DNA: TGTGCCAGCTCACCACCGGCCTCCTACAATGAGCAGTTCTTC
CDR3: CASSPPASYNEQFF
D: NA
size: NA
V: TRBV18
J: TRBJ2-1

DNA: TGTGCCAGCAGCGGGGCTTCAGGGGGATTGATGGGTTCACCCCTCCACTTT
CDR3: CASSGASGGLMGSPLHF
D: TRBD1
size: NA
V: TRBV2
J: TRBJ1-6

DNA: TGTGCCAGTAGCGGGACAGGGGGCATCCCCGCCAGCCTATTT
CDR3: CASSGTGGIPASLF
D: TRBD1
size: NA
V: TRBV19
J: TRBJ1-4

DNA: TGTGCCAGCAGCTTAGATAACAGCTACAATGAGCAGTTCTTC
CDR3: CASSLDNSYNEQFF
D: NA
size: NA
V: TRBV11-2
J: TRBJ2-1

DNA: TGTGCCAGCAGCGGCCGGGACAGGGCGTTCTACGAGCAGTACTTC
CDR3: CASSGRDRAFYEQYF
D: TRBD1
size: NA
V: TRBV5-5
J: TRBJ2-7

DNA: TGCAGTGCTAGTAGCGGGAGATACAATGAGCAGTTCTTC
CDR3: CSASSGRYNEQFF
D: TRBD2
size: NA
V: TRBV20-1
J: TRBJ2-1

DNA: TGTGCCAGCAGCCAGCTTCTAGGTAATGAGCAGTTCTTC
CDR3: CASSQLLGNEQFF
D: NA
size: NA
V: TRBV14
J: TRBJ2-1

DNA: TGCGCCAGCAGCAGAGACAGGGAGGCCTATAATTCACCCCTCCACTTT
CDR3: CASSRDREAYNSPLHF
D: TRBD1
size: NA
V: TRBV5-1
J: TRBJ1-6

DNA: TGTGCCAGCTCCCCAGGGGGTTTGTACGGTCAGCCCCAGCATTTT
CDR3: CASSPGGLYGQPQHF
D: TRBD1
size: NA
V: TRBV6-5
J: TRBJ1-5

DNA: TGTGCCAGCAGCGCGGGAACCACAGATACGCAGTATTTT
CDR3: CASSAGTTDTQYF
D: NA
size: NA
V: TRBV9
J: TRBJ2-3

DNA: TGTGCCAGCAGCCAAGATCCCCAGGGTACCTACAATGAGCAGTTCTTC
CDR3: CASSQDPQGTYNEQFF
D: NA
size: NA
V: TRBV3-1/TRBV3-2
J: TRBJ2-1

DNA: TGTGCCAGCAGGGTTCCGGGACAGGGGGAGACCCAGTACTTC
CDR3: CASRVPGQGETQYF
D: TRBD1
size: NA
V: TRBV11-2
J: TRBJ2-5

DNA: TGTGCCAGCGGAGAGGGCCTAAATGAAAAACTGTTTTTT
CDR3: CASGEGLNEKLFF
D: NA
size: NA
V: TRBV2
J: TRBJ1-4

DNA: TGTGCCAGCAGCCCCCGGGGTGAGCAGTTCTTC
CDR3: CASSPRGEQFF
D: NA
size: once
V: TRBV7-9
J: TRBJ2-1

DNA: TGTGCCAGCGATAGGATGACAGGGAATAGCTCACCCCTCCACTTT
CDR3: CASDRMTGNSSPLHF
D: TRBD1
size: NA
V: TRBV2
J: TRBJ1-6

DNA: TGTGCCAGCAGCCTAACCGGGACTAGCGGCTATACGCAGTATTTT
CDR3: CASSLTGTSGYTQYF
D: TRBD2
size: NA
V: TRBV7-6
J: TRBJ2-3

DNA: TGTGCCAGCAGCCCCCCCAGGGGGCACTCCTACGAGCAGTACTTC
CDR3: CASSPPRGHSYEQYF
D: TRBD1
size: NA
V: TRBV3-1/TRBV3-2
J: TRBJ2-7

DNA: TGCAGCGCTAAGAGACTAGCGGGAGGTTTAGATGAGCAGTTCTTC
CDR3: CSAKRLAGGLDEQFF
D: TRBD2
size: NA
V: TRBV29-1
J: TRBJ2-1

DNA: TGTGCCAGCAGCCTCATACGGGGGAACACTGAAGCTTTCTTT
CDR3: CASSLIRGNTEAFF
D: NA
size: NA
V: TRBV11-3
J: TRBJ1-1

DNA: TGTGCCAGCAGTGGTTTAGCGGGGGCAAACACCGGGGAGCTGTTTTTT
CDR3: CASSGLAGANTGELFF
D: TRBD2
size: NA
V: TRBV25-1
J: TRBJ2-2